Below are 25 T cell receptor beta chains sequenced from a single sample in a study of post-analysis software for immune sequencing data. General study findings and limits: In patients, a few TRBV segments were more frequent than in controls, with TRBV5-6, TRBV5-1 and TRBV20-1 among them.

Their specific antigens are unknown. Unique molecular identifiers featured in each of the TCR beta cDNA libraries. TCRdb redid the calling of the PCR reads with MiXCR, one entry per CDR3 protein. The table lists approximately 730,000 distinct CDR3 sequences, 46% of them singletons. Source material: blood. These TCRs come from a girl between 10 and 17 years old with multiple sclerosis.

On this clonotype: This likely comes from a read error, as the CDR3 has no conserved phenylalanine or tryptophan at its end. This chain uses TRBV18 with TRBJ2-5, with 9 bases lining up with TRBD1. The germline V gene has CDR1 KGHSH and CDR2 LQKENI. With V trimmed by 5 bases and J by 1 base, 8 bases remained unmatched. The CDR3 loop spans 16 amino acids. The CDR3 loop is CASSSPTGGLQETQYC. CDR3 nucleotides: TGTGCCAGCTCAAGCCCCACAGGGGGCCTCCAAGAGACCCAGTACTGC.

The CDR3 is CASSLAGALQETQYF. The CDR3 coding sequence is TGTGCCAGCAGTTTAGCAGGGGCCCTCCAAGAGACCCAGTACTTC. The chain carries TRBV28 and TRBJ2-5, with D possibly TRBD1 on 6 matching bases. This CDR3 has 15 residues. The germline V and J ends were trimmed by 2 bases and 1 base, with 11 bases remaining between them. The germline gives CDR1 MDHEN, CDR2 SYDVKM. The whole variable domain, remainder taken from reference TRBV28 and TRBJ2-5, is DVKVTQSSRYLVKRTGEKVFLECVQDMDHENMFWYRQDPGLGLRLIYFSYDVKMKEKGDIPEGYSVSREKKERFSLILESASTNQTSMYLCASSLAGALQETQYFGPGTRLLVL.

Points on this clonotype: Germline and junction disagree at one end, which may indicate a read error. The genes are TRBV5-1 and TRBJ2-1; TRBD2 aligns across 9 bases. Germline CDR1 is SGHRS and CDR2 is YFSETQ. The CDR3 is 17 amino acids. In nucleotides, the CDR3 is TGCGCCAGCAGCATACTATTTAGCGGGAGCTCCTACGATGAGCAGTTCTTC. This codes for CASSILFSGSSYDEQFF.

V is TRBV5-6 and J is TRBJ2-7, with TRBD2 identical over 7 bases. Germline CDR1 is SGHDT and CDR2 is YYEEEE. The CDR3 sequence is 15 residues long. Trimming removed 0 bases from V and 3 bases from J; junction bases left unmatched: 6. The CDR3 here is CASSLEPSGDYEQYF. The CDR3 nucleotides read TGTGCCAGCAGCTTGGAGCCTAGCGGTGACTACGAGCAGTACTTC.

The J gene is TRBJ1-1, the V gene TRBV20-1; no clear D gene. There are 14 residues in the CDR3. The V gene lost 2 bases and the J gene lost 0 bases, with 10 bases spanning the gap. The germline CDR1 and CDR2 sequences are DFQATT and SNEGSKA (reference sequence). CDR3 loop: CSARSWEVNTEAFF. The CDR3 region has the DNA TGCAGTGCTAGATCCTGGGAGGTGAACACTGAAGCTTTCTTT.

The genes are TRBV12-3 or TRBV12-4 and TRBJ2-1, with 8 nucleotides matching TRBD2. J was trimmed by 15 bases and V by 2 bases; bases with no gene match: 3. The CDR3 totals 11 residues. The CDR3 region is CASSLSGTRFF. CDR3 nucleotide sequence: TGTGCCAGCAGTTTATCTGGGACTAGGTTCTTC.

The rearrangement uses TRBV13 and TRBJ2-4; TRBD1 might be the D (6 bases). The CDR3 sequence is 14 residues long. The V end was cut by 8 bases, the J end by 6 bases, with 17 bases between. Germline V gene sequence: CDR1 PRHDT, CDR2 FYEKMQ (reference sequence). The CDR3 loop reads CASGYTGQLNIQYF. Written as DNA, the CDR3 is TGTGCCAGCGGATACACGGGACAACTAAACATTCAGTACTTC.

This clonotype has a handful of counts. V gene TRBV20-1 combines with J gene TRBJ2-7; 13 nucleotides match TRBD2. The CDR3 spans 16 residues. J was trimmed by 5 bases and V by 5 bases; bases with no gene match: 12. Germline lookup yields CDR1 DFQATT and CDR2 SNEGSKA (reference sequence). CDR3 coding DNA: TGCAGTGCTGGACTAGCGGGAGTTGATTACTACGACGAGCAGTACTTC. Amino acids: CSAGLAGVDYYDEQYF.

The chain uses TRBV12-3 or TRBV12-4 and TRBJ2-1; D is possibly TRBD1 or TRBD2 (6 bases each). CDR3 length equals 16 residues. V dropped 5 bases and J dropped 3 bases, with 17 bases sitting between them. The CDR3 sequence is CASSSLGGLVYNEQFF. The CDR3 bases are TGTGCCAGCAGTAGCCTTGGGGGGCTGGTCTACAATGAGCAGTTCTTC.

The chain joins TRBV27 to TRBJ2-1; D unresolved. The CDR3 consists of 16 residues. Germline V gene data show CDR1 as MNHEY and CDR2 as SMNVEV (reference sequence). The V end was cut by 5 bases, the J end by 3 bases, with 17 bases between. In DNA, the CDR3 is TGTGCCAGCAGTGCCCTGGGTAGCCGAAACTACAATGAGCAGTTCTTC. Residues: CASSALGSRNYNEQFF.

This clonotype occurred a few times. The chain is built from TRBV27 and TRBJ2-5, with D hard to call. The CDR3 extends over 11 amino acids. V was clipped by 1 base and J by 5 bases, with 2 bases between them. Germline V gene lookup returns CDR1 MNHEY and CDR2 SMNVEV (reference sequence). Here the CDR3 DNA reads TGTGCCAGCAGTTTATATGAGACCCAGTACTTC. Translating gives CASSLYETQYF.

The chain recombines TRBV7-2 with TRBJ2-1, with 11 bases that match TRBD2. Trimming removed 0 bases from V and 8 bases from J; junction bases left unmatched: 21. Germline values: CDR1 SGHTA, CDR2 FQGNSA. The CDR3 covers 21 residues. The CDR3 spells CASSLAPWWVAGGRGPDEQFF. The CDR3 DNA follows: TGTGCCAGCAGCTTAGCGCCATGGTGGGTAGCGGGAGGGCGGGGTCCAGATGAGCAGTTCTTC.

The rearrangement uses TRBV15 and TRBJ1-5, with D unresolved. The CDR3 has 14 amino acids. The V gene's germline CDR1 is LNHNV and CDR2 YYDKDF (reference sequence). V was pared by 0 bases and J by 5 bases, with 8 bases between. CDR3 amino acids: CATSRDVTYQPQHF. CDR3 bases: TGTGCCACCAGCAGAGACGTAACCTATCAGCCCCAGCATTTT.

The chain couples TRBV28 to TRBJ2-3, with D tentatively TRBD2 (5 bases). The CDR3 consists of 13 residues. V dropped 8 bases and J dropped 2 bases, with 11 bases sitting between them. Germline V CDR1 and CDR2: MDHEN, SYDVKM. The CDR3 is CASGRRDTDTQYF. The CDR3, as DNA: TGTGCCAGCGGGAGACGGGACACAGATACGCAGTATTTT.

This clonotype was seen more than once but under ten times. V usage is TRBV20-1 and J usage is TRBJ2-7; 7 nucleotides agree with TRBD1. The CDR3 sequence is 15 residues long. The germline gives CDR1 DFQATT, CDR2 SNEGSKA (reference sequence). Trimming took 3 bases from V and 6 from J; bases not matched to a gene: 14. The CDR3 region is CSARGAGGINAEQYF. The CDR3 region has the DNA TGCAGTGCTAGGGGGGCAGGGGGAATCAATGCCGAGCAGTACTTC.

The rearrangement joins TRBV29-1 to TRBJ2-1, with a weak D call TRBD2 (5 bases). The CDR3 extends over 14 amino acids. Germline CDR1 is SQVTM and CDR2 is ANQGSEA. V lost 6 bases, J lost 10 bases, and 22 bases lay in between. The CDR3 sequence is CSVVGLGLLKEQFF. The CDR3 DNA reads TGCAGCGTCGTTGGACTTGGACTGTTAAAGGAGCAGTTCTTC.

This chain connects TRBV7-9 to TRBJ2-5; TRBD2 is a possible D gene (5 bases). The tail of the sequence fits TRBJ2-7 better, so the J call may be wrong. CDR1 and CDR2 from the germline V gene are SEHNR and FQNEAQ (reference sequence). This CDR3 comprises 13 residues. The CDR3: CASSLVGVHEQYF. The CDR3 nucleotides read TGTGCCAGCAGCTTAGTCGGGGTCCACGAGCAGTACTTC.

The V and J genes are TRBV12-3 or TRBV12-4 and TRBJ2-4, with 10 bases fitting TRBD2. With 3 bases clipped from V and 15 bases from J, the junction kept 11 bases outside the gene matches. The CDR3 consists of 14 residues. The CDR3 region is CASSFLAGEETLYF. Here the CDR3 DNA reads TGTGCCAGCAGTTTCCTAGCGGGGGAAGAGACCCTGTACTTC.

This clonotype has just one count. The chain joins TRBV20-1 to TRBJ2-1; D not resolved. CDR1 and CDR2 from the germline V gene are DFQATT and SNEGSKA (reference sequence). The germline V and J ends were trimmed by 1 base and 0 bases, with 10 bases remaining between them. This CDR3 comprises 15 residues. The CDR3 reads CSARVLQSSYNEQFF. For the CDR3, the DNA is TGCAGTGCTAGAGTGCTCCAGAGCTCCTACAATGAGCAGTTCTTC.

V and J are TRBV4-1 and TRBJ2-5; D remains unclear. This CDR3 comprises 14 residues. The V end was cut by 3 bases, the J end by 9 bases, with 17 bases between. CDR1 MGHRA and CDR2 YSYEKL come from the germline V gene. DNA for the CDR3: TGCGCCAGCAGCCAGGAAGACGGCGATCTGCCCCAGTACTTC. Amino acid sequence: CASSQEDGDLPQYF.

This clonotype appeared many times. Its ends do not fully match the called genes, so a read error is possible. V gene TRBV6-6 combines with J gene TRBJ1-2; TRBD1 is a possible D gene (6 bases). Germline V gene sequence: CDR1 MNHNY, CDR2 SVGAGI (reference sequence). This CDR3 is 17 amino acids long. Here the CDR3 DNA reads TGTGCCAGCAGTTACGGCGGGGGGCGACGTGATAACCATGGCTACACCTTC. Translating it yields CASSYGGGRRDNHGYTF.

Points on this clonotype: The junction departs from germline at one end; a sequencing error may be responsible. V is TRBV12-3 or TRBV12-4 and J is TRBJ2-6; D gene ambiguous. The CDR3 extends over 15 amino acids. Here the CDR3 DNA reads TGTGCCAGCAGTTTACACAACTCTGGGGTCAACGTCCTGACTTTC. Protein product: CASSLHNSGVNVLTF.

The CDR3 DNA sequence: TGTGCCAGCAGCTTATTTGGGACATCGAACTATGGCTACACCTTC. Amino acid sequence: CASSLFGTSNYGYTF. The chain links TRBV7-8 to TRBJ1-2; TRBD1 might be the D (6 bases). V was pared by 2 bases and J by 2 bases, with 12 bases between. The CDR3 sequence is 15 residues long. CDR1 is SGHVS, CDR2 FQNEAQ, per germline.

This chain connects TRBV20-1 to TRBJ2-7; TRBD2 aligns across 7 bases. The CDR3 is 15 residues long. V gave up 0 bases and J gave up 0 bases; unmatched junction bases: 5. Germline assignment: CDR1 DFQATT and CDR2 SNEGSKA (reference sequence). The CDR3, as DNA: TGCAGTGCTAGAGACCGAGGGACTATCTCCTACGAGCAGTACTTC. This translates into CSARDRGTISYEQYF.

The chain has TRBV11-2 and TRBJ2-7, with TRBD2 identical over 7 bases. The CDR3 extends over 15 amino acids. CDR1 and CDR2 (germline): SGHAT, FQNNGV. J gave up 0 bases and V 5 bases, and 7 bases lay outside the gene matches. The CDR3 coding sequence is TGTGCCAGCAGCAGTAGCGGGCCCCGCTCCTACGAGCAGTACTTC. Residues: CASSSSGPRSYEQYF.